This T cell receptor beta chain was retrieved from a study of T cells in Graves' hyperthyroidism and ophthalmopathy. This clonotype was recorded at least ten times. What it binds is unknown. Study-level points and caveats: Median prediction lead before ophthalmopathy onset was 6.5 to 7 months with the model.

CDR3 size: 15 residues. Germline CDR1 is ENHRY and CDR2 is SYGVKD. After removal of 6 bases from V and 4 bases from J, the junction contained 4 bases not matched to a gene. Regions amplified from RNA transcripts were the TCR beta CDR3 regions. The HTBI primer set served for first-round RT-PCR of the TCR CDR3. From the multiplex PCR reads, TCRdb called clonotypes with MiXCR, one entry per CDR3 protein. The data contain 700,000 to 850,000 distinct CDR3 sequences, roughly a third of them singletons. For Graves' hyperthyroidism to be stable, ophthalmopathy could not progress within 18 months. Patients having uncontrolled infection, another autoimmune disease, pregnancy or lactation were not included.

The source is a woman aged 40 to 55 with Graves' hyperthyroidism. The sequencing sample was made of blood. This chain uses TRBV10-3 with TRBJ2-2; 11 bases agree with TRBD1. As DNA, the CDR3 is TGTGCCATCAGGACCGGGACAGGGGGCACCGGGGAGCTGTTTTTT. Its protein product is CAIRTGTGGTGELFF.